This T cell receptor (beta chain) was sequenced for a study of blood T cell repertoires in COVID-19. Study-wide context: Samples representing acute and convalescent COVID-19 were sourced from the United States, Italy and Spain.

The assay was immunoSEQ multiplex PCR, and TCRdb's table has in-frame clones only and misses some. This table holds some 180,000 clones, more than 80% found once. Study members were between about 18 and 100 years old and lived in 25 or so US regions. In Cohort 3, a recovered donor had either two negative PCRs, clearance, or symptom resolution. The CDR3 loop spans 13 amino acids. Germline lookup yields CDR1 GTSNPN and CDR2 SVGIG (reference sequence). V was clipped by 0 bases and J by 12 bases; unmatched bases: 7. V is TRBV30 and J is TRBJ1-5; 8 positions agree with TRBD1. This TCR derives from a man between 40 and 49 years old who had recovered from COVID-19. Sequenced sample: PBMCs or T cells enriched from blood (not recorded which). CDR3: CAWSVIDRGNQHF. In DNA form, the CDR3 reads TGTGCCTGGAGTGTAATTGACAGGGGTAACCAGCATTTT.